This T cell receptor beta chain was sequenced in a study of T cell repertoires in cytomegalovirus infection. TCRdb reprocessed the reads via MiXCR and lists one record per CDR3 protein. Here the sample spans a few hundred thousand distinct CDR3 sequences, 9.5% being singletons. Germline CDR1 is MDHEN and CDR2 is SYDVKM. V lost 6 bases and J lost 2, with 7 bases in between. This CDR3 contains 12 residues. The sample consisted of PBMCs. The sequence derives from a human donor in good health (CMV status not recorded). Some clones in this sample may be carry-over from other donors' samples. The J gene is TRBJ2-5, the V gene TRBV28; D remains unclear. The CDR3 DNA is TGTGCCAGCAGAGCACCGCAAGAGACCCAGTACTTC. It encodes CASRAPQETQYF.